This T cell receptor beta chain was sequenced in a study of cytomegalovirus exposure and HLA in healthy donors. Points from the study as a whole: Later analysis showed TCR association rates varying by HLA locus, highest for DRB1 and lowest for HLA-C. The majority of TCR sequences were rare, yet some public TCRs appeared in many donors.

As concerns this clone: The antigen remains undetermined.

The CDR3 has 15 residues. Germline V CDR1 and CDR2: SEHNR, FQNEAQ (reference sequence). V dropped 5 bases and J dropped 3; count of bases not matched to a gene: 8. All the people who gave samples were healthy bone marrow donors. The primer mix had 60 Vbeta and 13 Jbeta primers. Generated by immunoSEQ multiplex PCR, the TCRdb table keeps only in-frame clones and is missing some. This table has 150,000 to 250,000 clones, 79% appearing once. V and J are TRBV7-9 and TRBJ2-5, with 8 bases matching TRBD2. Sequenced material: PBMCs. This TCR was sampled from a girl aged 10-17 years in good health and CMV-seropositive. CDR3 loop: CASSRTSGGKETQYF. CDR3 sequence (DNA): TGTGCCAGCAGCCGAACCAGCGGGGGAAAAGAGACCCAGTACTTC.